The source of this T cell receptor beta chain is a study of CD8 T cells in ankylosing spondylitis. Quantitative 5'-RACE with molecular barcodes produced the TCR beta libraries. TCRdb re-derived calls from the 5' RACE reads in MiXCR, one entry per CDR3 protein. The table shows around 130,000 distinct CDR3 sequences, with 15% to 20% occurring only once. This CDR3 region has 13 residues. V lost 5 bases to trimming and J lost 4 bases, with 11 bases between them. Per germline, CDR1 MDHEN and CDR2 SYDVKM. In the case of this clonotype: The antigen is undetermined.

Findings and limits, study-wide: Made up of eight or nine highly homologous variants, a TCR beta motif appeared characteristic of ankylosing spondylitis blood.

This sequence was found in a male donor with ankylosing spondylitis. The chain is built from TRBV28 and TRBJ1-1; tentative D call: TRBD1 (5 bases). Sequenced input: blood, either unsorted or a sorted T cell fraction (not recorded which). The CDR3 DNA follows: TGTGCCAGCAGTGACGGGACGCGCACTGAAGCTTTCTTT. Translating it yields CASSDGTRTEAFF.